The T cell receptor (beta chain) described here comes from a study of human T cells and chemical hapten exposure. Unique molecular identifiers were linked by the library to individual cDNA molecules. Each CDR3 protein is one row after TCRdb ran MiXCR on the RACE reads. The sample has about 60,000 distinct CDR3 sequences, around 11% seen once; the top ten hold about 4%. Stated time point: pre-sensitization, week 0. The treatment denotes: therapeutic diphenylcyclopropenone sensitization with weekly scalp DPC. People who gave samples had alopecia, were 18 to 70 years old, and were suitable for DPC. The CDR3 covers 13 residues. Deletions cut 3 bases from V and 4 bases from J, with 9 bases between. Germline CDR1 and CDR2: LNHDA and SQIVND (reference sequence). This clonotype was seen ten or more times.

The J gene is TRBJ1-2, the V gene TRBV19, with unresolved D. The sequence was collected from a woman aged 40 to 49 with alopecia areata. Some clones in this sample may be carry-over from other donors' samples. The material sequenced was whole blood, taken in connection with sensitization to the hapten diphenylcyclopropenone (DPC). This chain's CDR3 is CASSIPGIYGYTF. CDR3 nucleotide sequence: TGTGCCAGTAGTATTCCGGGGATCTATGGCTACACCTTC.